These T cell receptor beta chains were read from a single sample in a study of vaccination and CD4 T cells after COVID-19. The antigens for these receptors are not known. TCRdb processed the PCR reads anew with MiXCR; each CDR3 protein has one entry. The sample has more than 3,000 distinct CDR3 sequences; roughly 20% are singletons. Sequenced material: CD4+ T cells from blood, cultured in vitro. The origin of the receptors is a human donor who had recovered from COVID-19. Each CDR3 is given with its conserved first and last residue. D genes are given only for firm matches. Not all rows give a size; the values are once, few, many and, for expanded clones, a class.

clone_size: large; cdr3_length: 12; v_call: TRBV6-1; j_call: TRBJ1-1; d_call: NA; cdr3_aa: CASSELGILAFF; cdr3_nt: TGTGCCAGCAGTGAGCTGGGGATACTGGCTTTCTTT
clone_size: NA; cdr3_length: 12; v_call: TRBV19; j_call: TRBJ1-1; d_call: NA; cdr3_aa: CASSRVATEAFF; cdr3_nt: TGTGCCAGTAGCCGTGTGGCCACTGAAGCTTTCTTT
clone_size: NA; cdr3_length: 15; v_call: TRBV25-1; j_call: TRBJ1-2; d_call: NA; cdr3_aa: CASSEGGKSNYGYTF; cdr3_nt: TGTGCCAGCAGTGAAGGTGGAAAATCTAACTATGGCTACACCTTC
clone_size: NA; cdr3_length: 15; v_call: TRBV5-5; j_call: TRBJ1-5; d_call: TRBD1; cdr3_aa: CASSFDTGGGQPQHF; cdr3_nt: TGTGCCAGCAGCTTTGACACAGGGGGCGGTCAGCCCCAGCATTTT
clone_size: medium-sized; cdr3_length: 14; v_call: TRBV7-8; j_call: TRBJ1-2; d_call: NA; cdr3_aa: CASSPAGPDYGYTF; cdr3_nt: TGTGCCAGCAGCCCCGCAGGGCCCGACTATGGCTACACCTTC
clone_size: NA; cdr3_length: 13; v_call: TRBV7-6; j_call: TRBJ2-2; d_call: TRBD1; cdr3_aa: CASWTGTTGELFF; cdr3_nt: TGTGCCAGTTGGACAGGGACAACCGGGGAGCTGTTTTTT
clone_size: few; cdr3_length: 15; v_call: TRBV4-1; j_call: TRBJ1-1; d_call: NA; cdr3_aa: CASSQSQYLGAEAFF; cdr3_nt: TGCGCCAGCAGCCAATCCCAGTACTTGGGGGCTGAAGCTTTCTTT
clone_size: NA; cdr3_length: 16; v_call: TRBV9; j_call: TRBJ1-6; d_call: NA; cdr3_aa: CASSVEGDVRNSPLHF; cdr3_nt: TGTGCCAGCAGCGTAGAAGGGGACGTTCGAAATTCACCCCTCCACTTT
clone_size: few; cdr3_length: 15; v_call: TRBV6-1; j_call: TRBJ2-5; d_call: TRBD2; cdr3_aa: CASGPLAGVKETQYF; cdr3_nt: TGTGCCAGCGGACCTCTAGCGGGGGTTAAAGAGACCCAGTACTTC
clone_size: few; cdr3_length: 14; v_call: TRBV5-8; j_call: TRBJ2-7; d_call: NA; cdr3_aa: CASSARLWRGEQYF; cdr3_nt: TGTGCCAGCAGCGCGCGGTTATGGAGGGGAGAGCAGTACTTC
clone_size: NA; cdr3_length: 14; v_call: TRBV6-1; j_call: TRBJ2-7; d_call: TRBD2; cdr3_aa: CASSRGVTGGEQYF; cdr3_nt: TGTGCCAGCAGTCGCGGGGTCACGGGGGGCGAGCAGTACTTC
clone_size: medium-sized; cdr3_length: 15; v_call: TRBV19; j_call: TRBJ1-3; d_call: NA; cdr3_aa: CASSITGLSGNTIYF; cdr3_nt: TGTGCCAGTAGTATAACAGGGCTCTCTGGAAACACCATATATTTT
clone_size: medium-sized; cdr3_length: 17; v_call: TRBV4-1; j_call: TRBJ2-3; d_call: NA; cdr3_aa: CASSQDLGTYSTDTQYF; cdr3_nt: TGCGCCAGCAGCCAAGATTTGGGGACTTATAGCACAGATACGCAGTATTTT
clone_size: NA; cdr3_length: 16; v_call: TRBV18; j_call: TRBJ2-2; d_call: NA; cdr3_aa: CASSPLGQTNTGELFF; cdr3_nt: TGTGCCAGCTCACCACTCGGCCAGACGAACACCGGGGAGCTGTTTTTT
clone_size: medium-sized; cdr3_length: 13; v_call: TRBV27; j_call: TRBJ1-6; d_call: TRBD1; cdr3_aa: CASSNRGNSPLHF; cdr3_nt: TGTGCCAGCAGCAACAGGGGGAATTCACCCCTCCACTTT
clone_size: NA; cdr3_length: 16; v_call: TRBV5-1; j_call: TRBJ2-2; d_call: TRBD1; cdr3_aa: CASAPTGGLPTGELFF; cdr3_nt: TGCGCCAGCGCCCCGACAGGGGGCCTGCCCACCGGGGAGCTGTTTTTT
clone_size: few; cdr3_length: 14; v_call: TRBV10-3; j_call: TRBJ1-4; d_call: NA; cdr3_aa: CAISSPGRNEKLFF; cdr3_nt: TGTGCCATCTCCTCCCCGGGACGGAATGAAAAACTGTTTTTT
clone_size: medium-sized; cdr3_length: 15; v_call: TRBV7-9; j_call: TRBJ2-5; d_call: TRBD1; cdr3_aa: CASSRDRGSLETQYF; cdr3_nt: TGTGCCAGCAGCCGGGACAGGGGATCACTGGAGACCCAGTACTTC
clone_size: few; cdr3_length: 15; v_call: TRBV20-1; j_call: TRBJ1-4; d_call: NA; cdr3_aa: CSASQWGETNEKLFF; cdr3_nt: TGCAGTGCTTCCCAGTGGGGGGAAACTAATGAAAAACTGTTTTTT
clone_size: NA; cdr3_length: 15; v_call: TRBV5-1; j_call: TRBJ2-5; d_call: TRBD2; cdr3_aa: CASTGLAGPQETQYF; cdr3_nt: TGCGCCAGCACCGGACTAGCGGGCCCCCAAGAGACCCAGTACTTC
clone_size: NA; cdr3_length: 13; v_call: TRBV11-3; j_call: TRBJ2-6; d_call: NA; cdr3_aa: CASAPSGANVLTF; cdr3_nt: TGTGCCAGCGCCCCCTCTGGGGCCAACGTCCTGACTTTC
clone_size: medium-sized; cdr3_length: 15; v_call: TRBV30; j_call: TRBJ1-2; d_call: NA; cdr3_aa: CAWSVPTGQGGGYTF; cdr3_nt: TGTGCCTGGAGTGTACCAACAGGGCAGGGCGGTGGCTACACCTTC
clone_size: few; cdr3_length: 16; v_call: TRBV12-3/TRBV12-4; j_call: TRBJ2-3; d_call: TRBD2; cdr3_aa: CASSFGLAGSTDTQYF; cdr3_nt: TGTGCCAGCAGTTTCGGACTAGCGGGGAGCACAGATACGCAGTATTTT
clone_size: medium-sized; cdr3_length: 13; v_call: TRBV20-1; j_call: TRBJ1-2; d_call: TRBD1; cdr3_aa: CSAGTVTNYGYTF; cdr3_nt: TGCAGTGCGGGGACAGTAACTAACTATGGCTACACCTTC
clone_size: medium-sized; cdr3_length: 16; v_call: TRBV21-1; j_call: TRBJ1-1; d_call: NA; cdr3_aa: CASSKEREGSYTEAFF; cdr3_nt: TGTGCCAGCAGCAAGGAACGAGAGGGATCATATACTGAAGCTTTCTTT
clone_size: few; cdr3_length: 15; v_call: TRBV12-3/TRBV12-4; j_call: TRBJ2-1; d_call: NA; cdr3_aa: CASILGTAGVNEQFF; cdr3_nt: TGTGCCAGCATTCTAGGGACAGCGGGGGTGAATGAGCAGTTCTTC